This is a list of T cell receptor beta chains from one sample in a study of blood T cell repertoires in COVID-19. Profiling relied on immunoSEQ multiplex PCR, and the TCRdb table lists in-frame clones only, not all of them. The table records fewer than 110,000 clones, roughly nine tenths of them present only once. Material: peripheral blood. These receptors were taken from a man aged 35-49 years with active or convalescent COVID-19. CDR3s include the opening cysteine and the closing phenylalanine or tryptophan. The D gene is left open where the match is weak. Only some rows state a clone size, as once, few, many or a class for expanded clones.

size	V	J	D	DNA	CDR3
.	TRBV5-1	TRBJ2-2	TRBD2	TGCGCCAGCAGGGTCACTTCGGGACTAGCGGGGACTGCCGGGGAGCTGTTTTTT	CASRVTSGLAGTAGELFF
once	TRBV19	TRBJ2-7	.	TGTGCCAGTAGTTACTCCCAGGGGAGCTCCTACGAGCAGTACTTC	CASSYSQGSSYEQYF
.	TRBV3-1/TRBV3-2	TRBJ2-7	.	TGTGCCAGCAGCCAAGTGGCAGGTGAAGAGCAGTACTTC	CASSQVAGEEQYF
once	TRBV4-1	TRBJ2-1	TRBD2	TGCGCCAGCAGCCCCTCACGGGCGGGAGGCGGCAATGAGCAGTTCTTC	CASSPSRAGGGNEQFF
once	TRBV6-6	TRBJ2-7	.	TGTGCCAGCAGTTATACACTAGAGTACGACGAGCAGTACTTC	CASSYTLEYDEQYF
once	TRBV7-2	TRBJ2-7	.	TGTGCCAGCAGCGGTCGGGGCGGGACCGGTTACGAGCAGTACTTC	CASSGRGGTGYEQYF
once	TRBV2	TRBJ1-3	.	TGTGCCAGCAGTGAAGCGACAGGCCTATTCCTTGGAAACACCATATATTTT	CASSEATGLFLGNTIYF
.	TRBV5-1	TRBJ1-2	.	TGCGCCAGCAGCTTGGCCGGGTCAAACTCGGGAGGCTACACCTTC	CASSLAGSNSGGYTF
.	TRBV10-3	TRBJ2-1	.	TGTGCCATCAGTGAAGACACCTGGAATGAGCAGTTCTTC	CAISEDTWNEQFF
.	TRBV6-4	TRBJ2-2	TRBD2	TGTGCCAGCAGTGATCTAGCGGGAGGAACCGGGGAGCTGTTTTTT	CASSDLAGGTGELFF
once	TRBV7-2	TRBJ1-2	.	TGTGCCAGCAGCTTATTGTCCCGTGGCTACACCTTC	CASSLLSRGYTF
.	TRBV28	TRBJ2-5	.	TGTGCCAGCTTCGGGGGTCAACTCCAAGAGACCCAGTACTTC	CASFGGQLQETQYF
.	TRBV30	TRBJ2-7	.	TGTGCCTGGAAATTGAGCGCGCTGGGCGAGCAGTACTTC	CAWKLSALGEQYF
.	TRBV30	TRBJ1-2	.	TGTGCCTGGAGGTTAAGAGGGGACTTCTATGGCTACACCTTC	CAWRLRGDFYGYTF
.	TRBV27	TRBJ1-1	.	TGTGCCAGCAGTTTAACCCCAGGGATAACTGAAGCTTTCTTT	CASSLTPGITEAFF
.	TRBV7-3	TRBJ2-1	.	TGTGCCAGCAGCTTAGGCTCTAGCCCTTACAATGAGCAGTTCTTC	CASSLGSSPYNEQFF
.	TRBV29-1	TRBJ1-2	.	TGCAGCGTTGAGCAGGGACTTAACTATGGCTACACCTTC	CSVEQGLNYGYTF
.	TRBV20-1	TRBJ2-7	.	TGCAGTGCCCCCGACGGGTACGAGCAGTACTTC	CSAPDGYEQYF
.	TRBV11-2	TRBJ1-6	.	TGTGCCAGCAGCTTAGATGGGGCCCTGAATTCACCCCTCCACTTT	CASSLDGALNSPLHF
once	TRBV7-7	TRBJ1-1	TRBD1	TGTGCTAGCAGCTTAACGACAGGGGGTAGCACTGAAGCTTTCTTT	CASSLTTGGSTEAFF
.	TRBV19	TRBJ2-3	TRBD1	TGTGCCAGTAGCCGGACAGGGGGCATAGATACGCAGTATTTT	CASSRTGGIDTQYF
.	TRBV27	TRBJ2-3	.	TGTGCCAGCAGTTCCCTCGGGTCGACAGGTTTCGCAGATACGCAGTATTTT	CASSSLGSTGFADTQYF
.	TRBV30	TRBJ2-7	.	TGTGCCTGGAGCCGAGGGGGTACCTACGAGCAGTACTTC	CAWSRGGTYEQYF
.	TRBV10-2	TRBJ1-1	.	TGCGCCAGCAGTGGATGGACAGAGAACACTGAAGCTTTCTTT	CASSGWTENTEAFF
few	TRBV15	TRBJ2-7	.	TGTGCCACCAGTCGGGAGCAGTACTTC	CATSREQYF
.	TRBV5-1	TRBJ1-1	.	TGCGCCAGCACCCGGTCGGGGAACACTGAAGCTTTCTTT	CASTRSGNTEAFF
.	TRBV27	TRBJ1-5	TRBD1	TGTGCCAGCAGTTCCTACAGGGGTGGCAATCAGCCCCAGCATTTT	CASSSYRGGNQPQHF
few	TRBV11-1	TRBJ1-1	.	TGTGCCAGCAGCTTCATCAGGGGAGATGAAGCTTTCTTT	CASSFIRGDEAFF
.	TRBV7-9	TRBJ2-2	.	TGTGCCAGCAGCCAACGGTCCCCGAACACCGGGGAGCTGTTTTTT	CASSQRSPNTGELFF
.	TRBV18	TRBJ1-1	TRBD1	TGTGCCAGCTCACCCATACACTCAGGGGGAAACACTGAAGCTTTCTTT	CASSPIHSGGNTEAFF
.	TRBV7-2	TRBJ1-6	TRBD1	TGTGCCAGTAGACAGGGGGCGCAGGTCCTTTCACCCCTCCACTTT	CASRQGAQVLSPLHF
.	TRBV5-6	TRBJ1-4	.	TGTGCCAGCAGCACTGGTTGGGGCGGTGAAAAACTGTTTTTT	CASSTGWGGEKLFF
.	TRBV29-1	TRBJ2-4	.	TGCAGCGTGGTGCCCGGGGACACAAAAAACATTCAGTACTTC	CSVVPGDTKNIQYF
.	TRBV27	TRBJ1-1	.	TGTGCCAGCAGTTTATCCCAAGCCCGACAGCGCACTGAAGCTTTCTTT	CASSLSQARQRTEAFF
.	TRBV2	TRBJ2-2	.	TGTGCCAGCAGTGATATGTCCGGGGAGCTGTTTTTT	CASSDMSGELFF
.	TRBV30	TRBJ1-4	.	TGTGCCGGGCCTTACAGGGCCGCTAATGAAAAACTGTTTTTT	CAGPYRAANEKLFF